What follows describes a single TCR beta chain. The antigen is undetermined. Germline CDR1 and CDR2: MNHEY and SVGAGI. This CDR3 spans 15 amino acids. V was pared by 7 bases and J by 3 bases, with 8 bases of the junction left unmatched. This record comes from a study of shared clonotypes between healthy human individuals. The assay was immunoSEQ multiplex PCR, and TCRdb's table has in-frame clones only and misses some. The profile covers about 2.5 million clones, with roughly 90% appearing a single time and 0.3% to 0.4% taken by the ten largest. The study, taken as a whole, reports: Sequencing of the sorted subsets was shown by rarefaction to be incomplete despite large depth.

This chain uses TRBV6-5 with TRBJ2-2; 7 positions match TRBD2. The sequence derives from a man in his late teens or twenties in good health. Some clones in this sample may be carry-over from other donors' samples. Material for sequencing was naive CD4+ T cells from PBMCs. The sample's subset: CD45RA+ positively selected. The CDR3 nucleotides are TGTGCCAGCACCTACGGCGGGAGTCACACCGGGGAGCTGTTTTTT. This codes for CASTYGGSHTGELFF.